This note documents a single TCR beta chain sequence. The sample is drawn from a study of identical twins. TCRdb passed the 5' RACE reads through MiXCR, listing each CDR3 protein once. This table has about 520,000 distinct CDR3 sequences, less than 25% appearing once. This CDR3 contains 14 residues. V lost 3 bases and J lost 5, with 13 bases in between. Germline CDR1 reads MNHNS; CDR2 reads SASEGT. The same specimen was also included in a second study, on T cells expressing NK-cell markers.

V gene TRBV6-1 combines with J gene TRBJ1-1; possible D gene TRBD1, 5 bases. Sequences were obtained from CD4+ T cells sorted from blood. This sequence was found in a woman aged 18-29 years in good health. This CDR3 reads CASSDHRSGTEAFF. CDR3 sequence (DNA): TGTGCCAGCAGTGACCACAGGTCGGGGACTGAAGCTTTCTTT.